The 31 T cell receptor beta chains below all came from one sample that was sequenced in a study of CD8 T cells in ankylosing spondylitis. TCRdb itself ran the 5' RACE reads through MiXCR, one entry per CDR3 protein. In the table there are a few hundred thousand distinct CDR3 sequences, around 10% of which are singletons. Input material: blood, either unsorted or a sorted T cell fraction (not recorded which). All receptors derive from a female donor with ankylosing spondylitis or in good health (not recorded which).

The table lists this clonotype with many counts. The V call is TRBV29-1, the J call TRBJ2-1; 7 bases are a match to TRBD1. The CDR3 loop spans 13 amino acids. Germline loops: CDR1 SQVTM, CDR2 ANQGSEA. V was clipped by 7 bases and J by 0 bases; unmatched bases: 3. The CDR3 nucleotides read TGCAGCGGCCGGGACAGCTCCTACAATGAGCAGTTCTTC. Translated: CSGRDSSYNEQFF.

This clonotype was seen more than once but under ten times. This chain joins TRBV11-1 and TRBJ2-2, with 12 bases fitting TRBD2. The germline CDR1 and CDR2 sequences are SGHAT and FQDESV (reference sequence). CDR3 length: 17 amino acids. Trimming took 4 bases from V and 6 from J; bases not matched to a gene: 9. In nucleotides, the CDR3 is TGTGCCAGCAGCTCGACTAGCGGGGGCGCAAGTGCCGGGGAGCTGTTTTTT. This sequence encodes CASSSTSGGASAGELFF.

In its sample, this clonotype was seen a few times. The chain employs TRBV5-1 and TRBJ2-7; D is possibly TRBD1 (5 bases). There are 16 residues in the CDR3. Germline V lookup: CDR1 SGHRS, CDR2 YFSETQ. Trimming removed 0 bases at V and 4 bases at J, with 17 bases between. CDR3 amino acids: CASSLGSPPGAYEQYF. CDR3 DNA sequence: TGCGCCAGCAGCTTGGGTAGCCCCCCTGGGGCATACGAGCAGTACTTC.

This clonotype was found many times. This chain connects TRBV5-1 to TRBJ1-2; D is possibly TRBD1 (5 bases). The CDR3 loop spans 14 amino acids. The V end was cut by 2 bases, the J end by 4 bases, with 12 bases between. Germline CDR1 and CDR2: SGHRS and YFSETQ. CDR3 nucleotide sequence: TGCGCCAGCAGCTTCGCGGGGGAGGGCTATGGCTACACCTTC. Protein: CASSFAGEGYGYTF.

This clonotype was recorded at least ten times. The genes are TRBV12-3 or TRBV12-4 and TRBJ2-5; D is perhaps TRBD1 (6 bases). CDR3 length: 14 residues. The ends were cut back, 6 bases at V and 3 bases at J, with 14 bases in the middle. The CDR3 DNA is TGTGCCAGCAGACAGGGAATGGGGAAAGAGACCCAGTACTTC. Amino acids: CASRQGMGKETQYF.

This clonotype was counted many times. J is TRBJ2-7 and V is TRBV11-2, with D possibly TRBD2 on 6 matching bases. Per germline, CDR1 SGHAT and CDR2 FQNNGV. This CDR3 has 15 amino acids. V lost 5 bases to trimming and J lost 4 bases, with 18 bases between them. For the CDR3, the DNA is TGTGCCAGCAGCAAGACCGCGGGGATGGGTTACGAGCAGTACTTC. It yields the protein CASSKTAGMGYEQYF. The whole variable domain, remainder taken from reference TRBV11-2 and TRBJ2-7, is EAGVAQSPRYKIIEKRQSVAFWCNPISGHATLYWYQQILGQGPKLLIQFQNNGVVDDSQLPKDRFSAERLKGVDSTLKIQPAKLEDSAVYLCASSKTAGMGYEQYFGPGTRLTVT.

Notes on this clonotype: This could be a read error, since a much larger clone is one nucleotide away. The V and J genes are TRBV15 and TRBJ2-1, with a weak D call TRBD2 (5 bases). This CDR3 is built from 11 residues. Germline loops: CDR1 LNHNV, CDR2 YYDKDF (reference sequence). V lost 2 bases, J lost 12 bases, and 8 bases lay in between. CDR3 sequence: CATSRFGRQFF. As DNA, the CDR3 is TGTGCCACCAGCAGATTTGGGAGGCAGTTCTTC. Looking up the rest from reference TRBV15 and TRBJ2-1 gives the full variable domain: DAMVIQNPRYQVTQFGKPVTLSCSQTLNHNVMYWYQQKSSQAPKLLFHYYDKDFNNEADTPDNFQSRRPNTSFCFLDIRSPGLGDTAMYLCATSRFGRQFFGPGTRLTVL.

At least ten counts were recorded for this clonotype. The rearrangement joins TRBV7-9 to TRBJ1-6; no definite D call. Per the germline V gene, CDR1 is SEHNR and CDR2 is FQNEAQ (reference sequence). The CDR3 is 14 amino acids. The germline V and J ends were trimmed by 4 bases and 2 bases, with 6 bases remaining between them. The CDR3 reads CASSSAAYNSPLHF. Written as DNA, the CDR3 is TGTGCCAGCAGCTCCGCAGCCTATAATTCACCCCTCCACTTT.

This clonotype was counted at least ten times. This rearrangement joins TRBV15 to TRBJ2-3; D unresolved. Germline CDR1 LNHNV, CDR2 YYDKDF (reference sequence). V was trimmed by 6 bases and J by 5 bases, leaving 15 bases between them. CDR3 length equals 14 residues. The chain's CDR3 is CATRSIELKDTQYF. In DNA form, the CDR3 reads TGTGCCACCAGGTCTATCGAGCTAAAAGATACGCAGTATTTT.

The chain couples TRBV5-1 to TRBJ2-7, with D perhaps TRBD2 (6 bases). The CDR3 contains 14 residues. Germline CDR1 is SGHRS and CDR2 is YFSETQ. Trimming cost V 2 bases and J 3 bases, with 12 bases left between them. The CDR3 nucleotides are TGCGCCAGCAGCTTTGGACTAACTGGCTACGAGCAGTACTTC. Translated, it gives CASSFGLTGYEQYF.

The rearrangement links TRBV20-1 to TRBJ2-1; D not certain. Germline V gene data show CDR1 as DFQATT and CDR2 as SNEGSKA (reference sequence). V was shortened by 3 bases and J by 0 bases, with 18 bases between the two germline ends. The CDR3 contains 17 residues. The CDR3 spells CSASSPGEGNSYNEQFF. The CDR3 coding sequence is TGCAGTGCTAGCAGCCCCGGCGAAGGTAACTCCTACAATGAGCAGTTCTTC.

The sample holds a few counts of this clonotype. The chain recombines TRBV20-1 with TRBJ2-7, with a possible D match to TRBD1 (6 bases). The CDR3 is 13 residues long. Trimming stripped 6 bases from V and 0 bases from J, with 12 bases between. CDR1 and CDR2 (germline): DFQATT, SNEGSKA (reference sequence). CDR3 residues: CSALTGLSYEQYF. The CDR3 nucleotides read TGCAGTGCCTTGACAGGCCTCTCCTACGAGCAGTACTTC.

This clonotype was picked up many times. The rearrangement joins TRBV5-1 to TRBJ1-4; D is perhaps TRBD1 (5 bases). Germline values: CDR1 SGHRS, CDR2 YFSETQ. The CDR3 consists of 15 residues. V lost 1 base, J lost 4 bases, and 11 bases lay in between. Here the CDR3 reads CASSLYGGLNEKLFF. In nucleotides, the CDR3 is TGCGCCAGCAGCTTGTACGGGGGACTTAATGAAAAACTGTTTTTT.

The V and J genes are TRBV6-2 or TRBV6-3 and TRBJ2-7, with D possibly TRBD2 on 7 matching bases. Trimming removed 6 bases at V and 7 bases at J, with 19 bases between. This CDR3 is built from 14 residues. Germline values: CDR1 MNHEY, CDR2 SVGEGT. The CDR3 sequence is CASRGTGGKSEQYF. The CDR3, as DNA: TGTGCCAGCAGAGGGACGGGGGGCAAGAGTGAGCAGTACTTC.

This clonotype appeared many times. The chain has TRBV5-1 and TRBJ2-2; 9 bases align to TRBD1. J gave up 5 bases and V 9 bases, and 11 bases lay outside the gene matches. Germline values: CDR1 SGHRS, CDR2 YFSETQ. The CDR3 runs 15 residues. The CDR3 here is CATQGQGILTGELFF. CDR3 in DNA: TGCGCCACCCAGGGACAGGGAATTTTGACCGGGGAGCTGTTTTTT.

This clonotype has just a few counts. V gene TRBV5-6 combines with J gene TRBJ1-1; 8 nucleotides line up with TRBD1. This CDR3 region has 15 residues. The V segment lost 0 bases and the J segment 6 bases; nucleotides outside the gene matches: 7. Germline loops: CDR1 SGHDT, CDR2 YYEEEE. CDR3 nucleotides: TGTGCCAGCAGCTTGGAGGAACAGGGGGTCTCTGAAGCTTTCTTT. It codes for CASSLEEQGVSEAFF. Combining the CDR3 with reference TRBV5-6 and TRBJ1-1 gives the whole variable domain DAGVTQSPTHLIKTRGQQVTLRCSPKSGHDTVSWYQQALGQGPQFIFQYYEEEERQRGNFPDRFSGHQFPNYSSELNVNALLLGDSALYLCASSLEEQGVSEAFFGQGTRLTVV.

J is TRBJ2-3 and V is TRBV5-1, with TRBD1 matching over 10 bases. CDR3 length: 18 residues. After removal of 0 bases from V and 2 bases from J, the junction contained 9 bases not matched to a gene. The germline V gene has CDR1 SGHRS and CDR2 YFSETQ. CDR3 amino acids: CASSLGLLGTGDTDTQYF. CDR3 nucleotides: TGCGCCAGCAGCTTGGGCCTCTTGGGGACAGGGGACACAGATACGCAGTATTTT.

This clonotype was recorded many times. The CDR3 coding sequence is TGTGCCAGCAGCTTAGAACCAGGGCCAGTCTCACCCCTCCACTTT. This codes for CASSLEPGPVSPLHF. The gene calls are TRBV11-2 and TRBJ1-6, with D perhaps matching TRBD1 (5 bases). Germline assignment: CDR1 SGHAT and CDR2 FQNNGV. Between the trimmed V and J ends, which lost 0 bases and 10 bases, there was a span of 13 bases. This CDR3 contains 15 residues.

This clonotype was seen more than once but under ten times. This chain connects TRBV11-3 to TRBJ2-1, with 15 bases fitting TRBD2. Germline V gene sequence: CDR1 SGHNT, CDR2 YENEEA. The CDR3 runs to 18 residues. The V segment lost 5 bases and the J segment 7 bases; nucleotides outside the gene matches: 12. CDR3 region: CASSLGTSGRRVGNEQFF. The CDR3 nucleotides read TGTGCCAGCAGCCTCGGGACTAGCGGGAGGAGGGTTGGGAATGAGCAGTTCTTC.

The chain has TRBV6-1 and TRBJ2-5; 11 nucleotides line up with TRBD1. CDR3 length: 14 amino acids. V trimming: 5 bases; J trimming: 4 bases; junction bases outside the gene matches: 3. Germline loops: CDR1 MNHNS, CDR2 SASEGT. The CDR3 sequence: CASSPGQGVETQYF. Here the CDR3 DNA reads TGTGCCAGCAGTCCGGGACAGGGGGTAGAGACCCAGTACTTC.

This clonotype was detected a few times. J is TRBJ2-2 and V is TRBV29-1; D is ambiguous. The ends were cut back, 4 bases at V and 7 bases at J, with 10 bases in the middle. The CDR3 covers 12 residues. The germline V gene encodes CDR1 SQVTM and CDR2 ANQGSEA. The CDR3, as DNA: TGCAGCGTTGGAGTTGTGGGCGGGGAGCTGTTTTTT. Translated, it gives CSVGVVGGELFF.

This clonotype has ten or more counts. This rearrangement joins TRBV20-1 to TRBJ1-5; D not resolved. This CDR3 is built from 13 residues. Germline CDR1 reads DFQATT; CDR2 reads SNEGSKA (reference sequence). V gave up 2 bases and J gave up 3 bases, with 8 bases separating them. CDR3 nucleotides: TGCAGTGCTAGACAGAGCCTCAATCAGCCCCAGCATTTT. Protein product: CSARQSLNQPQHF.

This clonotype occurred a few times. The rearrangement uses TRBV7-9 and TRBJ2-7; D is unclear. The CDR3 sequence is 13 residues long. The V gene lost 5 bases and the J gene lost 6 bases, with 14 bases spanning the gap. Germline CDR1 is SEHNR and CDR2 is FQNEAQ (reference sequence). CDR3 DNA sequence: TGTGCCAGCAGCCCCTCCTTGGGCTCCGAGCAGTACTTC. It codes for CASSPSLGSEQYF.

In its sample, this clonotype was seen a few times. The chain has TRBV3-1 and TRBJ2-4; 9 nucleotides line up with TRBD1. With 4 bases clipped from V and 0 bases from J, the junction kept 7 bases outside the gene matches. The CDR3 runs to 17 residues. Germline V CDR1 and CDR2: LGHDT, YNNKEL (reference sequence). The DNA for the CDR3 is TGTGCCAGCAGCCTCGGGACAGGGATGGCAGCCAAAAACATTCAGTACTTC. This encodes CASSLGTGMAAKNIQYF.

This clonotype was seen a single time. It may be a read error: a sequence one base away is much more abundant. V usage is TRBV4-3 and J usage is TRBJ2-1; D is possibly TRBD1 (5 bases). The CDR3 spans 14 residues. Germline lookup yields CDR1 LGHNA and CDR2 YSLEER. CDR3 sequence (DNA): TGCTCCAGCAGCCAAGATCAAACAGGCTATGAGCAGTTCTTC. Its translation is CSSSQDQTGYEQFF.

This clonotype showed up many times. The gene calls are TRBV7-8 and TRBJ2-1; D might be TRBD1 (6 bases). The CDR3 is 17 residues long. V lost 5 bases and J 1 base, leaving 18 bases between the germline ends. The V gene's germline CDR1 is SGHVS and CDR2 FQNEAQ. CDR3 sequence reads: CASSRTAGTLSYNEQFF. In nucleotides, the CDR3 is TGTGCCAGCAGCAGAACCGCCGGGACACTTTCCTACAATGAGCAGTTCTTC.

At least ten counts were recorded for this clonotype. This chain links TRBV7-9 with TRBJ1-5, with D perhaps matching TRBD1 (6 bases). Trimming stripped 5 bases from V and 4 bases from J, with 9 bases between. CDR1 and CDR2 from the germline V gene are SEHNR and FQNEAQ (reference sequence). This CDR3 is 13 amino acids long. CDR3 nucleotides: TGTGCCAGCAGCCGAGGACAGAATCAGCCCCAGCATTTT. The encoded protein is CASSRGQNQPQHF.

This clonotype was counted many times. The rearrangement uses TRBV12-3 or TRBV12-4 and TRBJ1-1; 7 bases line up with TRBD1. Germline trimming cut 5 bases from V and 6 bases from J; bases unmatched to any gene: 6. The CDR3 is 13 amino acids. The CDR3 nucleotides read TGTGCCAGCAGTCCGGGACAGTTCGCTGAAGCTTTCTTT. Translated, it gives CASSPGQFAEAFF.

The chain is built from TRBV14 and TRBJ2-1; D ambiguous. Per the germline V gene, CDR1 is SGHDN and CDR2 is FVKESK. The CDR3 extends over 13 amino acids. V was pared by 4 bases and J by 4 bases, with 8 bases between. As DNA, the CDR3 is TGTGCCAGCAGCCGAGCCAGGTACAATGAGCAGTTCTTC. Translated, it gives CASSRARYNEQFF. The full variable domain, rest sourced from reference TRBV14 and TRBJ2-1, is EAGVTQFPSHSVIEKGQTVTLRCDPISGHDNLYWYRRVMGKEIKFLLHFVKESKQDESGMPNNRFLAERTGGTYSTLKVQPAELEDSGVYFCASSRARYNEQFFGPGTRLTVL.

This chain connects TRBV5-1 to TRBJ1-4; 8 bases are shared with TRBD1. Trimming cost V 4 bases and J 7 bases; bases outside gene matches: 15. CDR3 length: 17 amino acids. Germline CDR1 and CDR2: SGHRS and YFSETQ. This CDR3 is CASSRPTETGATEKLFF. In nucleotides, the CDR3 is TGCGCCAGCAGCCGACCAACCGAGACAGGGGCCACTGAAAAACTGTTTTTT.

The genes are TRBV20-1 and TRBJ1-2, with D uncertain. Germline V gene sequence: CDR1 DFQATT, CDR2 SNEGSKA (reference sequence). This CDR3 region has 14 residues. Trimming shortened V by 3 bases and J by 2 bases, and 13 bases separated the two germline ends. CDR3 protein: CSARPSARNYGYTF. The CDR3 nucleotides are TGCAGTGCTAGGCCTTCAGCCAGGAACTATGGCTACACCTTC.